The clone carrying this T cell receptor (beta chain) came up a few times. Per the germline V gene, CDR1 is SGDLS and CDR2 is YYNGEE. V gave up 2 bases and J gave up 3 bases, with 9 bases separating them. The CDR3 runs to 13 residues. The sample belongs to a study of cytomegalovirus exposure and HLA in healthy donors. Using immunoSEQ multiplex PCR, the repertoire was profiled, and TCRdb retains in-frame clones only, with some absent. Of about 190,000 clones detected, 84% appear once; the ten largest clones hold roughly 2.8%. V and J are TRBV9 and TRBJ2-7; D not resolved. This clonotype was obtained from a woman aged 18 to 35 in good health and CMV-seropositive. The sequenced material came from PBMCs. The CDR3 reads CASSVNSRYEQYF. CDR3 coding DNA: TGTGCCAGCAGCGTTAACTCCCGCTACGAGCAGTACTTC. Full variable domain (rest looked up from reference TRBV9 and TRBJ2-7): DSGVTQTPKHLITATGQRVTLRCSPRSGDLSVYWYQQSLDQGLQFLIQYYNGEERAKGNILERFSAQQFPDLHSELNLSSLELGDSALYFCASSVNSRYEQYFGPGTRLTVT.